Only a few counts were recorded for the clone carrying this T cell receptor beta chain. This specimen comes from a study of cytomegalovirus exposure and HLA in healthy donors. Overall study context: It was reported in a later analysis that the same platform had been used for the 120 validation repertoires as for the approximately 700 first-cohort repertoires.

CDR1 and CDR2 (germline): GTSNPN, SVGIG (reference sequence). This CDR3 is built from 12 residues. Trimming stripped 4 bases from V and 8 bases from J, with 14 bases between. Measured with immunoSEQ multiplex PCR; TCRdb has only the in-frame clones, and not every one. The table includes about 200,000 clones, almost 90% detected once. Sequencing was done on a sample of PBMCs. This chain links TRBV30 with TRBJ1-2, with D maybe TRBD1 (5 bases). The sequence derives from a woman aged 18-29 years in good health and CMV-seronegative. The CDR3 loop is CAWKQDLIGYTF. The CDR3 DNA is TGTGCCTGGAAACAGGATCTGATCGGCTACACCTTC.